The T cell receptor (beta chain) under discussion was sequenced for a study of OX40 agonist ivuxolimab in advanced cancers. Whole-study context: A partial response was reached by three patients: one with hepatocellular carcinoma and two with cutaneous melanoma.

The assay was immunoSEQ multiplex PCR, and TCRdb's table has in-frame clones only and misses some. Seen here are about 58,000 clones, over 80% observed once, and the top ten hold approximately 3.1%. Of note for this clone: The junction differs from germline at one of its ends, possibly a read error.

This CDR3 has 16 residues. CDR1 SGHDT and CDR2 YYEEEE come from the germline V gene. Material: CD4+ or CD8+ T cells sorted from blood, obtained in a trial of the OX40 agonist ivuxolimab. This chain uses TRBV5-6 with TRBJ1-2, with unresolved D. The clonotype comes from an adult with an advanced solid tumor such as melanoma, head and neck, liver or kidney cancer. The CDR3 DNA reads TGTGCCAGCAGCTCCCTCCAGCTGCAGATCGTCTATGACTACACCTTC. Translating it yields CASSSLQLQIVYDYTF.